This TCR beta chain is drawn from a study of vaccination and CD4 T cells after COVID-19. The Oncomine TCR Beta short-read assay sequenced DNA from cultured CD4+ T cells. The template was genomic DNA from cultured CD4+ T cells. TCRdb called the PCR reads again in MiXCR, with one record for every CDR3 protein. The table has around 13,000 distinct CDR3 sequences, about 56% seen once. This clonotype was detected only a few times. Antigen: not known. Treatment here: approximately 10-day PBMC culture with coronavirus spike peptide pools or control peptides (ViraFEST assay). V lost 5 bases and J 5 bases, leaving 25 bases between the germline ends. This CDR3 has 18 residues. Germline V gene data show CDR1 as LNHDA and CDR2 as SQIVND (reference sequence).

This chain joins TRBV19 and TRBJ1-5, with a weak D call TRBD1 (5 bases). The receptor comes from a human donor who had recovered from COVID-19. The sample in question was CD4+ T cells from blood, cultured in vitro, obtained before SARS-CoV-2 vaccination. CDR3 nucleotides: TGTGCCAGTAGTCTACTATCAGGGCGGCCCTATGAGGATCAGCCCCAGCATTTT. As protein: CASSLLSGRPYEDQPQHF.